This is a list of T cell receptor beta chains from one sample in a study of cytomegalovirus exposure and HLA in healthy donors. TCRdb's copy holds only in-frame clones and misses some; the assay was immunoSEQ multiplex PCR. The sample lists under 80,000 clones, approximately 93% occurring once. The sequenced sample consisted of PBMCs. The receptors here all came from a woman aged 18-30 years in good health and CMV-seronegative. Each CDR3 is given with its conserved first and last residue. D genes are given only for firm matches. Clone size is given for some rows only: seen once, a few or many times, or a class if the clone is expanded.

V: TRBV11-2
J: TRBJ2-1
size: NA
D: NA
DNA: TGTGCCAGCAGCTTAGGGGAGAAACAGTTCTTC
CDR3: CASSLGEKQFF

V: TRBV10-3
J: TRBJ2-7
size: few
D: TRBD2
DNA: TGTGCCATCAGTGAGCGTCCCACTGGGGAGGGAACCTACGAGCAGTACTTC
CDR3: CAISERPTGEGTYEQYF

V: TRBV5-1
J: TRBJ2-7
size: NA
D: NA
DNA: TGCGCCAGCAGCTCGACGGGAAGCTCCTACGAGCAGTACTTC
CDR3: CASSSTGSSYEQYF

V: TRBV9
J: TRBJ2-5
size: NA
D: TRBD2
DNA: TGTGCCAGCAGCGCGGCGGGAGTGGGGGGTTACCAAGAGACCCAGTACTTC
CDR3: CASSAAGVGGYQETQYF

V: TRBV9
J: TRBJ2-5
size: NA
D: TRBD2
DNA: TGTGCCAGCAGCGTCGGACTAGGTTCAAGAGAGACCCAGTACTTC
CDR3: CASSVGLGSRETQYF

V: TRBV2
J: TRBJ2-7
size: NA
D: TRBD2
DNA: TGTGCCAGCAGTGACGGGACTAGCCCCGCCTACGAGCAGTACTTC
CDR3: CASSDGTSPAYEQYF

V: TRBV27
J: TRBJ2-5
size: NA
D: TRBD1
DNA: TGTGCCAGCAGTCCGGAACAGGGGGCTGGAGAGACCCAGTACTTC
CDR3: CASSPEQGAGETQYF

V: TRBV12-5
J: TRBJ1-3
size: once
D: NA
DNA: TGTGCTAGTGAGAATCGAGGGATCTCTGGAAACACCATATATTTT
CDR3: CASENRGISGNTIYF

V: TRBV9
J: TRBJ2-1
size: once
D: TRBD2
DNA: TGTGCCAGCAGCGCGAATAAGCGGGAGGCGAACAATGAGCAGTTCTTC
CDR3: CASSANKREANNEQFF

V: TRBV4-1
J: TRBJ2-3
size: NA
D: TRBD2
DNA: TGCGCCAGCAGCCAGGACTCGGGGGGAACAGATACGCAGTATTTT
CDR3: CASSQDSGGTDTQYF

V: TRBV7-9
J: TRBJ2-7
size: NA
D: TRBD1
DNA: TGTGCCAGCAGCTTAGTTTTGGGACAGACCCACGAGCAGTACTTC
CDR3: CASSLVLGQTHEQYF

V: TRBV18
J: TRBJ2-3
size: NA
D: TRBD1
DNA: TGTGCCAGCTCCCCAGGGAGACAGGGCGCAGATACGCAGTATTTT
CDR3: CASSPGRQGADTQYF

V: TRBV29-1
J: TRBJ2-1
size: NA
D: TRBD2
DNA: TGCAGCGTTGAACTCCCGACTAGCGGGGTTTACAATGAGCAGTTCTTC
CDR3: CSVELPTSGVYNEQFF

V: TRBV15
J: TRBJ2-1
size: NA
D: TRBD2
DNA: TGTGCCACCAGCAGAGACAATAGCGGGAGTGGGAATGAGCAGTTCTTC
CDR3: CATSRDNSGSGNEQFF

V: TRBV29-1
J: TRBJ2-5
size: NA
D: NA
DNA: TGCAGCTCTTGGAACGTGGCGAGAGGTCACGAGTACCAAGAGACCCAGTACTTC
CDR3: CSSWNVARGHEYQETQYF

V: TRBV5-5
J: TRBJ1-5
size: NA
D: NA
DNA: TGTGCCAGCAGCTCACAGGGTCGCATTGATCAGCCCCAGCATTTT
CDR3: CASSSQGRIDQPQHF

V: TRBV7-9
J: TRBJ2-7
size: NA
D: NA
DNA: TGTGCCAGCAGCTTAGACAGTTCCTACGAGCAGTACTTC
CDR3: CASSLDSSYEQYF

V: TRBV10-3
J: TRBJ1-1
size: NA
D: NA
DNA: TGTGCCATCAGTTATGACAGAGACACTGAAGCTTTCTTT
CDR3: CAISYDRDTEAFF

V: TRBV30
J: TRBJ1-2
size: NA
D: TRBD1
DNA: TGTGCCTGGAGTGCCAGGACAGGCAGACTTAACTATGGCTACACCTTC
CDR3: CAWSARTGRLNYGYTF

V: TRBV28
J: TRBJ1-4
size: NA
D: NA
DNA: TGTGCCAGCAGTTTTCGTTCCTACAGGACCAGAATGAATGAAAAACTGTTTTTT
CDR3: CASSFRSYRTRMNEKLFF

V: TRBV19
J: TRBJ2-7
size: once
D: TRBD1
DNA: TGTGCCAGTAGGGACTCCGGGACAGCGTTCTACGAGCAGTACTTC
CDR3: CASRDSGTAFYEQYF

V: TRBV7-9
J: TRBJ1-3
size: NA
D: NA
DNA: TGTGCCAGCAGCCCCCCGGGGGGCCGCCCGGCAGGAAACACCATATATTTT
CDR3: CASSPPGGRPAGNTIYF

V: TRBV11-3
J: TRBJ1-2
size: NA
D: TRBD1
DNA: TGTGCCAGCAGCGACATAATTGACAGGGATGGCTACACCTTC
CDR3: CASSDIIDRDGYTF

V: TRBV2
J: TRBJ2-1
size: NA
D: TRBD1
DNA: TGTGCCAGCAGTCGTCCCGGGACAGGGTTGGATGAGCAGTTCTTC
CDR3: CASSRPGTGLDEQFF

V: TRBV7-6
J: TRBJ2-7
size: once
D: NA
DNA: TGTGCCAGCAGCCCAGCCGGGATAACGGTTTCCTCCTACGAGCAGTACTTC
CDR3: CASSPAGITVSSYEQYF

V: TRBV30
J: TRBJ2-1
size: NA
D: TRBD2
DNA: TGTGCCTGGAGCGGGGGGGCCGCGGACAATGAGCAGTTCTTC
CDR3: CAWSGGAADNEQFF